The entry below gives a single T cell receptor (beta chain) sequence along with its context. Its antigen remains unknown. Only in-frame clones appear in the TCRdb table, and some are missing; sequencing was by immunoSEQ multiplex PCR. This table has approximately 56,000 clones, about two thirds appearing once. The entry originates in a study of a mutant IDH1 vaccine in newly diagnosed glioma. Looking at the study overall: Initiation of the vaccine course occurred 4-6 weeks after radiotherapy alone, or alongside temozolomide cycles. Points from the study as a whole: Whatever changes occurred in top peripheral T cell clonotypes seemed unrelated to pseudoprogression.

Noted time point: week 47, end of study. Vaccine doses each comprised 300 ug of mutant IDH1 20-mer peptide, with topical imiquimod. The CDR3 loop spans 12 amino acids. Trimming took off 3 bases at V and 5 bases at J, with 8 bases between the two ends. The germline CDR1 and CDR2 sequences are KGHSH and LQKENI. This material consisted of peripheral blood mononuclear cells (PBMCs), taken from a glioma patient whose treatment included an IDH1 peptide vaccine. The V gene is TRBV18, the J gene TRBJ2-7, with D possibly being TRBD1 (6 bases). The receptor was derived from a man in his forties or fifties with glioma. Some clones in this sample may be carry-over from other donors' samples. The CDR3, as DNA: TGTGCCAGCTCACCGCGACAGGACGAGCAGTACTTC. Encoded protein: CASSPRQDEQYF.